The clone carrying this TCR beta chain has at least ten counts. The data belong to a study of T cells in Graves' hyperthyroidism and ophthalmopathy. The CDR3 sequence is 14 residues long. Germline CDR1 SGHTA, CDR2 FQGTGA. The V gene end was trimmed by 2 bases and the J gene end by 10 bases; junction bases not matched to a gene: 5. TCR beta CDR3 regions were amplified from RNA. An initial round of RT-PCR targeting the TCR CDR3 relied on the HTBI primer set. TCRdb re-called the multiplex PCR reads with MiXCR, one entry per CDR3 protein. The sample contains hundreds of thousands of distinct CDR3 sequences, roughly 37% of which appear only once.

The sample taken for sequencing was blood. This rearrangement joins TRBV7-3 to TRBJ1-6, with 7 bases aligning to TRBD1. The clonotype was recovered from a man in his late teens or twenties with Graves' hyperthyroidism. CDR3 DNA: TGTGCCAGCAGCTTAGGACAGGCGAGCTCACCCCTCCACTTT. It codes for CASSLGQASSPLHF.